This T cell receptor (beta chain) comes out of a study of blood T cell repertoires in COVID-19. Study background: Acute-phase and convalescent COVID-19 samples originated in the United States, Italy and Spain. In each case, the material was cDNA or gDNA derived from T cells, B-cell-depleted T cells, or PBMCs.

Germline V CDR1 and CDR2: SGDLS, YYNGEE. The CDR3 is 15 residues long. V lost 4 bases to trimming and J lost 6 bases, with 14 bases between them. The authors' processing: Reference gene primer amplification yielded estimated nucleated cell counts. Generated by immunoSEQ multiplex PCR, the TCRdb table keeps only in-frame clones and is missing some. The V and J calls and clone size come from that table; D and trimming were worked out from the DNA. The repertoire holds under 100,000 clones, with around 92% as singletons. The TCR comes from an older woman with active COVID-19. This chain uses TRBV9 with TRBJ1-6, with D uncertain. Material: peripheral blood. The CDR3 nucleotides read TGTGCCAGCAGCCGAGGGCGGGCCGGTAATTCACCCCTCCACTTT. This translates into CASSRGRAGNSPLHF.